These 21 T cell receptor beta chains were sequenced from one sample in a study of Graves' ophthalmopathy and Graves' hyperthyroidism. Scientists amplified the TCR beta CDR3 regions from RNA transcripts. An initial RT-PCR round employing HTBI primers preceded a second-round multiplex PCR. TCRdb processed the multiplex PCR reads anew with MiXCR; each CDR3 protein has one entry. Of about 210,000 distinct CDR3 sequences detected, around 28% appear once; the ten largest clones hold 8.5% to 9.5%. The specimen sequenced was peripheral blood. The receptors derive from a man aged 50-59 years with Graves' ophthalmopathy.

The table lists this clonotype with many counts. The V and J genes are TRBV12-5 and TRBJ1-1; D unclear. CDR1 LGHNT and CDR2 FRNRAP come from the germline V gene. This CDR3 is built from 17 residues. V lost 6 bases, J lost 4 bases, and 24 bases lay in between. The CDR3 DNA reads as TGTGCTAGTGGCCTCCCGCGGCGTCGGGTCGAGGCCACTGAAGCTTTCTTT. This sequence encodes CASGLPRRRVEATEAFF.

This clonotype was counted many times. This chain connects TRBV7-9 to TRBJ2-2; the match to TRBD1 covers 7 bases. Losses at the gene ends were 6 bases for V and 6 bases for J; bases not matched to a gene: 4. CDR3 length: 13 amino acids. CDR1 is SEHNR, CDR2 FQNEAQ, per germline (reference sequence). For the CDR3, the DNA is TGTGCCAGCAGGACAGGGAAACCCGGGGAGCTGTTTTTT. This sequence encodes CASRTGKPGELFF.

The V call is TRBV4-2, the J call TRBJ2-7; D not certain. Germline CDR1 is LGHNA and CDR2 is YNFKEQ. The V end was cut by 4 bases, the J end by 3 bases, with 31 bases between. The CDR3 extends over 20 amino acids. CDR3 DNA: TGTGCCAGCAGCCCTAGGACGAACCGCGGTTACGTTGCCCCCGACTACGAGCAGTACTTC. It translates to CASSPRTNRGYVAPDYEQYF.

V usage is TRBV12-3 or TRBV12-4 and J usage is TRBJ1-1; D is unresolved. Trimming pared 6 bases from V and 0 bases from J, leaving 8 bases between. This CDR3 has 13 residues. CDR3 coding DNA: TGTGCCAGCAGGGAACGGGTGAACACTGAAGCTTTCTTT. Translating gives CASRERVNTEAFF.

This clonotype has at least ten counts. The rearrangement joins TRBV20-1 to TRBJ2-2; 7 nucleotides line up with TRBD2. V was clipped by 5 bases and J by 6 bases; unmatched bases: 9. CDR1 DFQATT and CDR2 SNEGSKA come from the germline V gene (reference sequence). The CDR3 runs to 14 residues. The CDR3 reads CSARVGGSAGELFF. The DNA of the CDR3 is TGCAGTGCTCGGGTGGGCGGGAGCGCCGGGGAGCTGTTTTTT.

This clonotype was counted many times. This rearrangement joins TRBV24-1 to TRBJ1-2; 10 bases map to TRBD1. Unmatched junction bases numbered 11, after V lost 4 bases and J lost 4 bases. The CDR3 spans 17 residues. Germline-derived CDR1 and CDR2 are KGHDR and SFDVKD. This chain's CDR3 is CATSESGQGGELYGYTF. The CDR3 bases are TGTGCCACCAGTGAAAGCGGACAGGGGGGCGAACTCTATGGCTACACCTTC.

This clonotype was seen a few times. This chain's CDR3 is CASSYGDSSYEQYF. The CDR3 nucleotides read TGTGCCAGCAGTTACGGGGACAGTTCCTACGAGCAGTACTTC. The J gene is TRBJ2-7, the V gene TRBV6-2 or TRBV6-3; TRBD1 agrees at 7 bases. V was clipped by 2 bases and J by 1 base; unmatched bases: 2. Germline V gene data show CDR1 as MNHEY and CDR2 as SVGEGT. This CDR3 contains 14 residues.

The V gene is TRBV28, the J gene TRBJ1-1; D ambiguous. V lost 11 bases and J 3 bases, leaving 10 bases between the germline ends. The CDR3 extends over 11 amino acids. Germline lookup yields CDR1 MDHEN and CDR2 SYDVKM. This CDR3 reads CAGGSDTEAFF. CDR3 in DNA: TGTGCCGGAGGTTCGGACACTGAAGCTTTCTTT.

CDR3 region: CASSYSRYQETQYF. The CDR3 region has the DNA TGTGCCAGCAGTTACTCGAGGTACCAAGAGACCCAGTACTTC. The chain has TRBV6-5 and TRBJ2-5; no clear D. Germline CDR1 MNHEY, CDR2 SVGAGI. V shed 0 bases and J shed 0 bases, with 5 bases lying between them. This CDR3 spans 14 amino acids.

In its sample, this clonotype was seen many times. The chain uses TRBV19 and TRBJ1-2; D is unresolved. The CDR3 length is 13 residues. Per the germline V gene, CDR1 is LNHDA and CDR2 is SQIVND (reference sequence). The germline V and J ends were trimmed by 3 bases and 6 bases, with 11 bases remaining between them. CDR3 sequence reads: CASSIWGGNGYTF. The CDR3 nucleotides are TGTGCCAGTAGTATCTGGGGTGGTAATGGCTACACCTTC.

This clonotype was picked up many times. J is TRBJ2-7 and V is TRBV9; 10 bases line up with TRBD2. The CDR3 is 15 residues long. CDR1 and CDR2 (germline): SGDLS, YYNGEE. V shed 4 bases and J 3 bases; nucleotides not matched to a gene: 7. CDR3 nucleotides: TGTGCCAGCAGCCCCCGGACTAGCGGAGGCTACGAGCAGTACTTC. It translates to CASSPRTSGGYEQYF.

This clonotype was picked up many times. The chain combines TRBV28 with TRBJ1-6; D is unresolved. Trimming removed 2 bases at V and 7 bases at J, with 9 bases between. CDR3 length: 14 residues. The germline gives CDR1 MDHEN, CDR2 SYDVKM. CDR3 in DNA: TGTGCCAGCAGTTTAGTACAGAGAAATTCACCCCTCCACTTT. Translating gives CASSLVQRNSPLHF.

The chain recombines TRBV7-6 with TRBJ2-5; TRBD2 might be the D (6 bases). The CDR3 consists of 19 residues. From germline, CDR1 is SGHVS and CDR2 FNYEAQ. V lost 1 base, J lost 4 bases, and 25 bases lay in between. The DNA for the CDR3 is TGTGCCAGCAGCTTAGTCGAGTCCGGTCGGGACTCCCGACGAGAGACCCAGTACTTC. Amino acid sequence: CASSLVESGRDSRRETQYF.

This clonotype was seen a few times. The DNA of the CDR3 is TGTGCCAGTAGTCAGACTCCGGATCCAACCTACGAGCAGTACTTC. Amino acids: CASSQTPDPTYEQYF. The chain combines TRBV19 with TRBJ2-7, with D hard to call. V was cut by 5 bases and J by 2 bases, with 16 bases left in between. CDR3 length equals 15 residues. CDR1 and CDR2 from the germline V gene are LNHDA and SQIVND (reference sequence).

Comments on this clonotype: Sequence at one end of the junction differs from germline and may be a read error. The rearrangement joins TRBV12-3 or TRBV12-4 to TRBJ2-5, with 7 bases aligning to TRBD2. The CDR3 covers 13 residues. The CDR3 protein is CASLRENQETQYF. The CDR3 DNA is TGTGCCAGCCTGCGGGAGAACCAGGAGACCCAGTACTTC.

This clonotype was observed many times. The chain has TRBV4-1 and TRBJ2-7; the D gene is possibly TRBD2 (5 bases). Per the germline V gene, CDR1 is MGHRA and CDR2 is YSYEKL. V lost 2 bases and J lost 3, with 8 bases in between. This CDR3 has 13 amino acids. The CDR3 nucleotides read TGCGCCAGCAGCCAATACAGCGGCTACGAGCAGTACTTC. This codes for CASSQYSGYEQYF.

The rearrangement uses TRBV29-1 and TRBJ2-7; the D gene is possibly TRBD1 (6 bases). Trimming removed 5 bases at V and 0 bases at J, with 11 bases between. The CDR3 has 13 amino acids. In germline, CDR1 is SQVTM, CDR2 ANQGSEA. CDR3: CSVLRGNSYEQYF. The CDR3 DNA reads as TGCAGCGTTCTAAGGGGGAACTCCTACGAGCAGTACTTC.

This clonotype was detected many times. The V and J genes are TRBV6-2 or TRBV6-3 and TRBJ2-7; TRBD2 aligns across 13 bases. The CDR3 has 16 amino acids. Trimming at V came to 0 bases and at J to 5 bases, leaving 4 bases not matched to a gene. Germline values: CDR1 MNHEY, CDR2 SVGEGT. CDR3 residues: CASSYSLGLAGHEQYF. The CDR3 bases are TGTGCCAGCAGTTACTCCCTGGGACTAGCGGGACACGAGCAGTACTTC.

This clonotype occurred many times. This chain connects TRBV28 to TRBJ2-7; D is perhaps TRBD2 (5 bases). The V end lost 7 bases, the J end lost 2 bases, and 15 bases lay between the germline ends. CDR1 MDHEN and CDR2 SYDVKM come from the germline V gene. The CDR3 length is 14 residues. This CDR3 reads CASIPPRVPYEQYF. The DNA for the CDR3 is TGTGCCAGCATCCCCCCGCGGGTGCCCTACGAGCAGTACTTC.

This clonotype was seen once. A read error may produce the germline difference seen at one junction end. J is TRBJ1-2 and V is TRBV12-3 or TRBV12-4; D is unclear. CDR3 length: 13 amino acids. This CDR3 is CAGSSISLYGYTF. The CDR3 DNA reads TGTGCCGGCAGTTCCATCAGCCTCTATGGCTACACCTTC.

This chain joins TRBV7-8 and TRBJ1-6; no firm D call. The CDR3 totals 16 residues. Germline values: CDR1 SGHVS, CDR2 FQNEAQ. V gave up 1 base and J gave up 4 bases, with 11 bases separating them. The CDR3 coding sequence is TGTGCCAGCAGCTTAGATCATCGATCTTATAATTCACCCCTCCACTTT. As protein: CASSLDHRSYNSPLHF.